These 10 T cell receptor beta chains were sequenced from one sample in a study of shared clonotypes between healthy human individuals. Clones were sequenced by immunoSEQ multiplex PCR, and TCRdb holds only the in-frame ones, with some missing. The sample gives over 1.5 million clones, about 98% of which show up once; 0.4% to 0.55% is in the top ten. The specimen sequenced was naive CD4+ T cells sorted from blood. Subset: CD45RA+ positively selected. These receptors were obtained from a man aged 25 to 45 in good health.

This chain connects TRBV14 to TRBJ2-1; perhaps TRBD2 as D (5 bases). Germline V gene lookup returns CDR1 SGHDN and CDR2 FVKESK. This CDR3 region has 17 residues. Trimming took off 1 base at V and 4 bases at J, with 17 bases between the two ends. The CDR3 region has the DNA TGTGCCAGCAGCCAAGGACCTGCAAAACTAGATTACAATGAGCAGTTCTTC. Translated: CASSQGPAKLDYNEQFF.

V is TRBV4-1 and J is TRBJ1-4; tentative D call: TRBD1 (5 bases). Germline V lookup: CDR1 MGHRA, CDR2 YSYEKL. The CDR3 is 18 residues long. Trimming left V 1 base short and J 0 bases short, with 15 bases between. For the CDR3, the DNA is TGCGCCAGCAGCCAAGGATACAGGTCCCGTGCAACTAATGAAAAACTGTTTTTT. Translated: CASSQGYRSRATNEKLFF.

The J gene is TRBJ2-2, the V gene TRBV18, with D maybe TRBD2 (6 bases). Germline V gives CDR1 KGHSH, CDR2 LQKENI. The CDR3 covers 15 residues. Between the trimmed V and J ends, which lost 8 bases and 6 bases, there was a span of 19 bases. The CDR3 DNA reads as TGTGCCAGCGAAACCAGACTAGGATCCGCCGGGGAGCTGTTTTTT. Translating gives CASETRLGSAGELFF.

Turning to this clone: In this CDR3 the conserved last residue, phenylalanine or tryptophan, is missing, so a read error is likely. The CDR3 here is CASSLAEVSTEAFL. CDR3 sequence (DNA): TGTGCCAGCAGCTTAGCCGAGGTTAGTACTGAAGCTTTCCTT. The rearrangement joins TRBV7-9 to TRBJ1-1; no definite D call. V lost 0 bases and J lost 5, with 10 bases in between. The germline gives CDR1 SEHNR, CDR2 FQNEAQ (reference sequence). There are 14 residues in the CDR3.

This clone was recorded only once. The V call is TRBV7-6, the J call TRBJ2-3; D possibly matches TRBD1 or TRBD2 (5 bases each). Looked up from germline, CDR1 is SGHVS and CDR2 is FNYEAQ. CDR3 length: 16 amino acids. Trimming pared 0 bases from V and 6 bases from J, leaving 16 bases between. The CDR3 sequence: CASSLAGRRLGDTQYF. In nucleotides, the CDR3 is TGTGCCAGCAGCTTAGCGGGACGACGATTAGGGGATACGCAGTATTTT.

This clone was seen a single time. The J gene is TRBJ1-3, the V gene TRBV27; the D is unclear. CDR3 length: 17 amino acids. The V gene's germline CDR1 is MNHEY and CDR2 SMNVEV (reference sequence). The V gene lost 2 bases and the J gene lost 0 bases, with 14 bases spanning the gap. As DNA, the CDR3 is TGTGCCAGCAGTTTAGTCCCTCCGGCGAGCTCTGGAAACACCATATATTTT. It codes for CASSLVPPASSGNTIYF.

This chain uses TRBV9 with TRBJ1-5, with D perhaps matching TRBD1 (5 bases). This CDR3 contains 15 residues. In germline, CDR1 is SGDLS, CDR2 YYNGEE. V lost 3 bases and J 3 bases, leaving 13 bases between the germline ends. For the CDR3, the DNA is TGTGCCAGCAGCGCCACAGCGGGGGTCAATCAGCCCCAGCATTTT. Translation gives CASSATAGVNQPQHF.

This sequence joins TRBV7-2 and TRBJ2-3; TRBD2 agrees at 12 bases. V was pared by 5 bases and J by 6 bases, with 6 bases of the junction left unmatched. Germline V lookup: CDR1 SGHTA, CDR2 FQGNSA. The CDR3 sequence is 15 residues long. The chain's CDR3 is CASSLTSGRRDTQYF. CDR3 DNA sequence: TGTGCCAGCAGCCTAACTAGCGGGAGGCGCGATACGCAGTATTTT.

This rearrangement joins TRBV5-7 to TRBJ2-3; D gene uncertain. TRBV5-7 is given ORF status, its function remaining uncertain. The CDR3 loop spans 18 amino acids. V lost 1 base to trimming and J lost 0 bases, with 18 bases between them. The CDR3 coding sequence is TGTGCCAGCAGCTTGCGGGTCCTCATGAACTCTAGCACAGATACGCAGTATTTT. Its protein product is CASSLRVLMNSSTDTQYF.

The genes are TRBV19 and TRBJ1-3, with unresolved D. Germline lookup yields CDR1 LNHDA and CDR2 SQIVND (reference sequence). This CDR3 is built from 13 residues. V was cut by 5 bases and J by 0 bases, with 5 bases left in between. CDR3 in amino acids: CASSPISGNTIYF. The CDR3, as DNA: TGTGCCAGTAGTCCGATCTCTGGAAACACCATATATTTT.